A single sample gave rise to the 20 T cell receptor beta chains below, sequenced in a study of cytomegalovirus exposure and HLA in healthy donors. Use of 60 Vbeta and 13 Jbeta primers characterized the PCR. The method was immunoSEQ multiplex PCR; TCRdb's version includes in-frame clones alone and lacks a portion of them. Among 150,000 to 180,000 clones listed, 70% to 80% were seen once. Sequencing input: PBMCs. These receptors were obtained from a man aged 25 to 40 in good health and CMV-seropositive.

The chain is built from TRBV13 and TRBJ1-1; 10 bases map to TRBD1. The V gene's germline CDR1 is PRHDT and CDR2 FYEKMQ (reference sequence). The CDR3 is 19 residues long. V dropped 6 bases and J dropped 1; count of bases not matched to a gene: 17. CDR3 DNA: TGTGCCAGCAGTTCGTATTTTACCGGGACAGGGGTCCCGAACACTGAAGCTTTCTTT. It is translated as CASSSYFTGTGVPNTEAFF. The full variable domain, in which reference TRBV13 and TRBJ1-1 provide the parts outside the CDR3, is AAGVIQSPRHLIKEKRETATLKCYPIPRHDTVYWYQQGPGQDPQFLISFYEKMQSDKGSIPDRFSAQQFSDYHSELNMSSLELGDSALYFCASSSYFTGTGVPNTEAFFGQGTRLTVV.

This chain joins TRBV29-1 and TRBJ2-7; the match to TRBD1 covers 10 bases. Germline CDR1 and CDR2: SQVTM and ANQGSEA. V gave up 7 bases and J gave up 0 bases; unmatched junction bases: 3. The CDR3 has 13 amino acids. Written as DNA, the CDR3 is TGCAGCGCCAGGACAGGGGGCTCCTACGAGCAGTACTTC. As protein: CSARTGGSYEQYF.

This sequence joins TRBV7-8 and TRBJ2-2, with TRBD2 matching over 7 bases. V dropped 5 bases and J dropped 4; count of bases not matched to a gene: 4. Germline CDR1 SGHVS, CDR2 FQNEAQ. CDR3 length: 14 residues. The CDR3 coding sequence is TGTGCCAGCAGCCCTAGCGGCCTCACCGGGGAGCTGTTTTTT. Translating it yields CASSPSGLTGELFF.

This clone was found a few times. The J gene is TRBJ2-1, the V gene TRBV5-4, with TRBD2 matching 11 bases. J was trimmed by 9 bases and V by 0 bases; bases with no gene match: 5. The CDR3 contains 15 residues. Per germline, CDR1 SGHNT and CDR2 YYREEE (reference sequence). The CDR3, as DNA: TGTGCCAGCAGCTTGGGACTAGCGGGAACCGGTGAGCAGTTCTTC. This encodes CASSLGLAGTGEQFF.

This chain links TRBV19 with TRBJ1-5; D is possibly TRBD1 (5 bases). The V gene lost 7 bases and the J gene lost 2 bases, with 15 bases spanning the gap. Germline values: CDR1 LNHDA, CDR2 SQIVND (reference sequence). CDR3 length: 15 residues. The DNA of the CDR3 is TGTGCCAGTACCCCCCGGGGGGAGGGCAATCAGCCCCAGCATTTT. Protein: CASTPRGEGNQPQHF.

The rearrangement links TRBV4-2 to TRBJ1-5, with D possibly being TRBD1 (5 bases). Per germline, CDR1 LGHNA and CDR2 YNFKEQ. Between the trimmed V and J ends, which lost 3 bases and 7 bases, there was a span of 13 bases. The CDR3 consists of 14 residues. The CDR3 DNA reads TGTGCCAGCAGCCAGCTGGGGCAGGGCCAGCCCCAGCATTTT. Amino acids: CASSQLGQGQPQHF.

The chain uses TRBV2 and TRBJ1-4; D is unresolved. The germline CDR1 and CDR2 sequences are SNHLY and FYNNEI. This CDR3 is built from 13 residues. V was pared by 4 bases and J by 8 bases, with 11 bases between. The CDR3 region has the DNA TGTGCCAGCAGTGTTCGAGCGTCGGAAAAACTGTTTTTT. It yields the protein CASSVRASEKLFF.

Details on this clone: Distinct nucleotide sequences in the sample also encode this CDR3. This rearrangement joins TRBV27 to TRBJ1-5; D is unresolved. Trimming removed 3 bases at V and 0 bases at J, with 3 bases between. CDR1 is MNHEY and CDR2 is SMNVEV in the germline V gene (reference sequence). This CDR3 comprises 13 residues. This chain's CDR3 is CASSFLSNQPQHF. The DNA of the CDR3 is TGTGCCAGCAGTTTCCTTAGCAATCAGCCCCAGCATTTT.

This chain joins TRBV13 and TRBJ2-7; D remains ambiguous. The germline V gene encodes CDR1 PRHDT and CDR2 FYEKMQ (reference sequence). The CDR3 consists of 15 residues. Deletions cut 0 bases from V and 2 bases from J, with 11 bases between. CDR3 loop: CASSLGAVRTYEQYF. For the CDR3, the DNA is TGTGCCAGCAGCTTAGGTGCAGTCCGTACCTACGAGCAGTACTTC.

The chain has TRBV6-5 and TRBJ1-5; 7 bases line up with TRBD1. This CDR3 spans 15 amino acids. Looked up from germline, CDR1 is MNHEY and CDR2 is SVGAGI. The trim removed 0 bases at V and 4 bases at J, leaving 3 bases unmatched. CDR3 region: CASSYSGTANQPQHF. DNA for the CDR3: TGTGCCAGCAGTTACTCCGGGACAGCTAATCAGCCCCAGCATTTT.

The chain uses TRBV29-1 and TRBJ2-3; 11 bases fit TRBD2. Germline CDR1 and CDR2: SQVTM and ANQGSEA. Trimming took 6 bases from V and 2 from J; bases not matched to a gene: 10. The CDR3 has 16 amino acids. For the CDR3, the DNA is TGCAGCGTCCGGGAGACTAGCGGGACTTCCACAGATACGCAGTATTTT. The encoded protein is CSVRETSGTSTDTQYF.

The chain uses TRBV19 and TRBJ2-3; D perhaps matches TRBD2 (7 bases). CDR1 and CDR2 from the germline V gene are LNHDA and SQIVND (reference sequence). The CDR3 covers 13 residues. V lost 6 bases, J lost 14 bases, and 21 bases lay in between. The CDR3 DNA follows: TGTGCCAGTAGCGTCCAGGGGAGGGGGAACTGGTATTTT. It yields the protein CASSVQGRGNWYF.

V usage is TRBV2 and J usage is TRBJ1-1, with D perhaps TRBD1 (5 bases). V lost 7 bases, J lost 1 base, and 7 bases lay in between. The length of the CDR3 is 12 residues. CDR1 is SNHLY, CDR2 FYNNEI, per germline. The CDR3 DNA follows: TGTGCCAGCATCAGGGAGAACACTGAAGCTTTCTTT. Amino acids: CASIRENTEAFF.

The chain employs TRBV6-5 and TRBJ2-7, with a weak D call TRBD2 (5 bases). The CDR3 contains 12 residues. V was shortened by 0 bases and J by 6 bases, with 6 bases between the two germline ends. Germline V gene sequence: CDR1 MNHEY, CDR2 SVGAGI. The chain's CDR3 is CASSYSRGEQYF. The CDR3 region has the DNA TGTGCCAGCAGTTACTCCCGGGGCGAGCAGTACTTC.

The chain combines TRBV9 with TRBJ2-5; D is possibly TRBD2 (6 bases). The CDR3 has 16 residues. Germline assignment: CDR1 SGDLS and CDR2 YYNGEE. V lost 0 bases and J lost 4, with 16 bases in between. The CDR3 loop is CASSVDSGGVGETQYF. CDR3 DNA: TGTGCCAGCAGCGTAGACTCCGGCGGGGTTGGAGAGACCCAGTACTTC.

The J gene is TRBJ2-7, the V gene TRBV19; 11 bases align to TRBD2. V dropped 4 bases and J dropped 3; count of bases not matched to a gene: 14. The CDR3 runs to 18 residues. From germline, CDR1 is LNHDA and CDR2 SQIVND (reference sequence). This CDR3 is CASSTTGATSGSVYEQYF. The DNA of the CDR3 is TGTGCCAGTAGTACGACAGGGGCTACTAGCGGGAGCGTCTACGAGCAGTACTTC.

The chain uses TRBV15 and TRBJ1-1, with 7 bases lining up with TRBD1. The CDR3 has 14 residues. Trimming took 5 bases from V and 2 from J; bases not matched to a gene: 5. Germline CDR1 is LNHNV and CDR2 is YYDKDF (reference sequence). The CDR3 DNA reads TGTGCCACCAGCGCCCGGACAGGAAACACTGAAGCTTTCTTT. It specifies CATSARTGNTEAFF.

The V gene is TRBV29-1, the J gene TRBJ2-1; 11 bases map to TRBD2. The trim removed 7 bases at V and 4 bases at J, leaving 3 bases unmatched. Germline V gene data show CDR1 as SQVTM and CDR2 as ANQGSEA. This CDR3 comprises 13 residues. The chain's CDR3 is CSATSGKYNEQFF. CDR3 nucleotides: TGCAGCGCGACTAGCGGGAAATACAATGAGCAGTTCTTC.

The chain employs TRBV14 and TRBJ1-2; D call uncertain. Trimming removed 4 bases from V and 2 bases from J, with 5 bases in between. Germline CDR1 and CDR2: SGHDN and FVKESK. CDR3 length: 12 amino acids. The CDR3 DNA is TGTGCCAGCAGCCCTAACAACTATGGCTACACCTTC. Translating gives CASSPNNYGYTF.

This clone was found once. The chain uses TRBV7-6 and TRBJ1-1, with 9 bases fitting TRBD1. CDR3 length: 16 amino acids. The germline V gene encodes CDR1 SGHVS and CDR2 FNYEAQ. V was pared by 5 bases and J by 0 bases, with 7 bases of the junction left unmatched. This CDR3 is CASSPIGQGLNTEAFF. CDR3 DNA: TGTGCCAGCAGCCCTATCGGACAGGGGCTGAACACTGAAGCTTTCTTT.